This T cell receptor beta chain was captured in a study of blood T cell repertoires in COVID-19. This clone was observed a few times. CDR3 length equals 15 residues. CDR1 and CDR2 (germline): SGHTA, FQGNSA. With 1 base removed from V and 3 bases from J, the gap between germline ends came to 13 bases. Clones were read by immunoSEQ multiplex PCR, and TCRdb kept only the in-frame ones, dropping some. The repertoire holds roughly 150,000 clones, with less than 90% as singletons. This receptor was taken from a woman between 70 and 85 years old with acute or convalescent COVID-19. Sequenced: peripheral blood. The chain joins TRBV7-2 to TRBJ2-7, with D tentatively TRBD2 (6 bases). This chain's CDR3 is CASSLGGARVYEQYF. CDR3 nucleotides: TGTGCCAGCAGCTTAGGCGGGGCTCGTGTCTACGAGCAGTACTTC. The entire variable domain, with the rest obtained from reference TRBV7-2 and TRBJ2-7, is as follows: GAGVSQSPSNKVTEKGKDVELRCDPISGHTALYWYRQSLGQGLEFLIYFQGNSAPDKSGLPSDRFSAERTGGSVSTLTIQRTQQEDSAVYLCASSLGGARVYEQYFGPGTRLTVT.